What follows describes a single T cell receptor beta chain. The data were obtained in a study of cytomegalovirus exposure and HLA in healthy donors. The overall study: Within the Caucasian-associated ancestry cluster were roughly 82% of the 398 genotyped donors.

V lost 3 bases and J lost 2, with 8 bases in between. The CDR3 consists of 14 residues. Germline V gene sequence: CDR1 SGHNT, CDR2 YYREEE (reference sequence). A multiplex PCR was run with 60 Vbeta primers and 13 Jbeta primers. TCRdb's table, derived via immunoSEQ multiplex PCR, lists solely in-frame clones and lacks some. The sample comprises a few hundred thousand clones, approximately 84% of which are singletons, and about 2% rests with the top ten. The chain combines TRBV5-4 with TRBJ2-2, with TRBD1 as a possible D gene (5 bases). The material sequenced was PBMCs. The source of this sequence is a woman aged 40 to 50 in good health and CMV-seropositive. The DNA for the CDR3 is TGTGCCAGCAGCTGGGGCAGAAACACCGGGGAGCTGTTTTTT. It codes for CASSWGRNTGELFF. The complete variable domain, with remaining parts taken from reference TRBV5-4 and TRBJ2-2, reads ETGVTQSPTHLIKTRGQQVTLRCSSQSGHNTVSWYQQALGQGPQFIFQYYREEENGRGNFPPRFSGLQFPNYSSELNVNALELDDSALYLCASSWGRNTGELFFGEGSRLTVL.